This paragraph reports one TCR beta chain. Its antigen is not known. Using immunoSEQ multiplex PCR, the repertoire was profiled, and TCRdb retains in-frame clones only, with some absent. The table shows around 100,000 clones, with 94% occurring only once. This record comes from a study of siplizumab effects on memory and regulatory T cells. Study-wide points: Major contributors to the alloresponse seemed to be naive T cells, which also appeared more diverse than memory cells.

Germline V lookup: CDR1 MGHRA, CDR2 YSYEKL. Trimming pared 1 base from V and 0 bases from J, leaving 13 bases between. This CDR3 has 17 residues. Input material: Tregs sorted from blood. The sequence was obtained from a human donor in good health. V and J are TRBV4-1 and TRBJ2-1; D possibly corresponds to TRBD1 (6 bases). The CDR3 is CASSQAPGTSSYNEQFF. DNA of the CDR3: TGCGCCAGCAGCCAAGCCCCCGGGACAAGCTCCTACAATGAGCAGTTCTTC.